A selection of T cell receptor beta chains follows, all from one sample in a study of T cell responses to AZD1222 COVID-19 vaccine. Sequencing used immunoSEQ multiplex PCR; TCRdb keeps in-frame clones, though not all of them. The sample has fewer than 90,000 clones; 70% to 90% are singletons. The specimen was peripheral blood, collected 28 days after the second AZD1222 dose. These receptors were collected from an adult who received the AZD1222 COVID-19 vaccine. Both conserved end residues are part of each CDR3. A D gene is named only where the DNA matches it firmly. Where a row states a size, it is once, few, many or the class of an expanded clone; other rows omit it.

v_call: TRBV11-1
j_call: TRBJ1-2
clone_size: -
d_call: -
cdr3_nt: TGTGCCAGCAGCTTAAAGGGGGACTATGGCTACACCTTC
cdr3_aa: CASSLKGDYGYTF

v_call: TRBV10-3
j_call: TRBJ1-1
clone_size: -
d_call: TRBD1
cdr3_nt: TGTGCCATCAGTTTCCAGGGGGGGAACACTGAAGCTTTCTTT
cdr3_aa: CAISFQGGNTEAFF

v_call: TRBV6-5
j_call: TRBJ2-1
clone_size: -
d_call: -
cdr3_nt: TGTGCCAGCATAAGAGGGGAGACCCTTTACAATGAGCAGTTCTTC
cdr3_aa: CASIRGETLYNEQFF

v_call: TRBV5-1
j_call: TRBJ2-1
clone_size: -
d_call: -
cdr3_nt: TGCGCCAGCAGCTCCCTTACAGGGAGCTCCTACAATGAGCAGTTCTTC
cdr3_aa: CASSSLTGSSYNEQFF

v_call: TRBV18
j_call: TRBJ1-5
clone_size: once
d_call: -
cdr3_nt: TGTGCCAGCTCACCAGACGGACTTGTTGGCAATCAGCCCCAGCATTTT
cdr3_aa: CASSPDGLVGNQPQHF

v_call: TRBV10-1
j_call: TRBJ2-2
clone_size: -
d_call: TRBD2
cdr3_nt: TGCGCCAGCAGTGAAGGAAGCGGGAGTTGGGGGGAGCTGTTTTTT
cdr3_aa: CASSEGSGSWGELFF

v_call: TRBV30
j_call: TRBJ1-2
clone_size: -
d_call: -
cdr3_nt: TGTGCCTGGAGTGTTCCCCTGAACTATGGCTACACCTTC
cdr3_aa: CAWSVPLNYGYTF

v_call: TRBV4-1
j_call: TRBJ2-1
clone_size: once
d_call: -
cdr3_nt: TGCGCCAGCAGCCAAGTTCCCTTCTCAGGGGATGAGCAGTTCTTC
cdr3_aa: CASSQVPFSGDEQFF

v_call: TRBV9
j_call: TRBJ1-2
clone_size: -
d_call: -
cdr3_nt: TGTGCCAGCAGCGGTCACGGGGCGGGAGGCTACACCTTC
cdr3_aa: CASSGHGAGGYTF

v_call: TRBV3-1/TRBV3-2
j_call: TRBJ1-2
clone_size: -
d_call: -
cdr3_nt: TGTGCCAGCAGCCCTCCGGGCCAGCATGGCTACACCTTC
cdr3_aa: CASSPPGQHGYTF

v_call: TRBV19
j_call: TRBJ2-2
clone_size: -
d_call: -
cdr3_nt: TGTGCCAGTAGTCCAGGCTCGAACACCGGGGAGCTGTTTTTT
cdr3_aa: CASSPGSNTGELFF

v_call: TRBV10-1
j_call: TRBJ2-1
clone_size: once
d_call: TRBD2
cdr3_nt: TGCGCCAGCAGCACGTCGACTAGCGGTAACAATGAGCAGTTCTTC
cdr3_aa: CASSTSTSGNNEQFF

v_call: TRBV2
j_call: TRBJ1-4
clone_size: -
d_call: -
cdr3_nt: TGTGCCAGCAGTGGAGACAGGACTTTTGAAAAACTGTTTTTT
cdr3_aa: CASSGDRTFEKLFF

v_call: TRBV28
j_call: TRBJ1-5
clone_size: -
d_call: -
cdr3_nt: TGTGCCAGCAGTTTAATCGAACTCCATAATCAGCCCCAGCATTTT
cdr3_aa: CASSLIELHNQPQHF

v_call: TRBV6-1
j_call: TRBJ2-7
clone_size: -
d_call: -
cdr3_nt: TGTGCCAGCAGTGAAGTCTTGGACGGTCGGGGCGAGCAGTACTTC
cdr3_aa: CASSEVLDGRGEQYF

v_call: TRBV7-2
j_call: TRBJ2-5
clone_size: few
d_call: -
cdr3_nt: TGTGCCAGCAGCTTACCCAGCGCCTGGATGGACCAGTACTTC
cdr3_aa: CASSLPSAWMDQYF

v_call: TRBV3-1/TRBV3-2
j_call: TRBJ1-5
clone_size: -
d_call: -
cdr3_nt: TGTGCCAGCAGCCAAGATAATAACAATCAGCCCCAGCATTTT
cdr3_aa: CASSQDNNNQPQHF

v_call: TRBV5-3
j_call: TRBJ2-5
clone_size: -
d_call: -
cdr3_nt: TGTGCCAGAAGCCAGCTCATGGCGGGACAAGAGACCCAGTACTTC
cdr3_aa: CARSQLMAGQETQYF

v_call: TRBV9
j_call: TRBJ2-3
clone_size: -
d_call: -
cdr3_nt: TGTGCCAGCAGCGTAGCCGCTATGGGGGGGGCCTCTCCTAATACGCAGTATTTT
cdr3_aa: CASSVAAMGGASPNTQYF

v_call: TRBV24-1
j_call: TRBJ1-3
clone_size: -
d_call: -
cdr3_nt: TGTGCCACCAGGGCCCCCGGGTCTGGAAACACCATATATTTT
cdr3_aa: CATRAPGSGNTIYF

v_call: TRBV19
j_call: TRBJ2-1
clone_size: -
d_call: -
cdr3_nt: TGTGCCAGTAGTATTTCTCAGGGCAGGGTGAATGAGCAGTTCTTC
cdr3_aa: CASSISQGRVNEQFF

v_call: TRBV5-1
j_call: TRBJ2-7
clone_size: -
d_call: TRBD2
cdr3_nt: TGCGCCAGCAGCTGGTCAGCGGGGTCCGCCTACGAGCAGTACTTC
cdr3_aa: CASSWSAGSAYEQYF

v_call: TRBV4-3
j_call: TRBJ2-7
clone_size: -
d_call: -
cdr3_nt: TGCGCCAGCAGCACCGAGGAGGGCTACGAGCAGTACTTC
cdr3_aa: CASSTEEGYEQYF

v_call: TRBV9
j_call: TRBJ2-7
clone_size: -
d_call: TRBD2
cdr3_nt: TGTGCCAGCAGCGTAGATTTCCGGGGGGGGTACGAGCAGTACTTC
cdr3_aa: CASSVDFRGGYEQYF

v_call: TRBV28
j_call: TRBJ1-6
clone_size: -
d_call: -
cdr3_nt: TGTGCCAGCGGAGGGAGGTCGTATTCACCCCTCCACTTT
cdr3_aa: CASGGRSYSPLHF

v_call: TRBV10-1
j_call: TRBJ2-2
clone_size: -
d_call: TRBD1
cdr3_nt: TGCGCCAGCAGCACAGGGGCCCAGAACACCGGGGAGCTGTTTTTT
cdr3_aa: CASSTGAQNTGELFF

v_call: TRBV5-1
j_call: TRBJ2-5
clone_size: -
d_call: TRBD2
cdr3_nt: TGCGCCAGCAGCTTGGGGGGGACTATGAAAGAGACCCAGTACTTC
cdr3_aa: CASSLGGTMKETQYF

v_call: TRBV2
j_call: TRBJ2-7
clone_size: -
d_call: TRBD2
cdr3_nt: TGTGCCAGTCGCCCGGGACTAGCGGGGTACGAGCAGTACTTC
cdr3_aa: CASRPGLAGYEQYF

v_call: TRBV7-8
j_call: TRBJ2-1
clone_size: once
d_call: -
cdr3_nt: TGTGCCAGCAGCTTAGCGCTTTTTTCAGGGAAGCATGAGCAGTTCTTC
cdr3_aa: CASSLALFSGKHEQFF

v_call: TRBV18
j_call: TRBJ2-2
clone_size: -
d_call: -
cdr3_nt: TGTGCCAGCTCACCAAGACAAACCGGGGAGCTGTTTTTT
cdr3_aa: CASSPRQTGELFF

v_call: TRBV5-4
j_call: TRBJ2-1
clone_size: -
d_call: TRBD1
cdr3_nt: TGTGCCAGCAGCTCGCTATCTACCTTACAGGGGGAGCAGTTCTTC
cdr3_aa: CASSSLSTLQGEQFF